This T cell receptor beta chain came from a study of blood T cell repertoires in COVID-19. The CDR3 sequence is 16 residues long. The ends were cut back, 5 bases at V and 0 bases at J, with 17 bases in the middle. Per the germline V gene, CDR1 is SGHVS and CDR2 is FQNEAQ. In terms of age and location, participants ranged from about 18 to 90 years and lived in under 30 US areas. The study assigned cohorts using participant-reported clinical history. In Cohort 3, a recovered donor had either two negative PCRs, clearance, or symptom resolution. As originally analysed: Cell counts per sample came from amplifying reference gene primers. Sequencing was performed with immunoSEQ multiplex PCR; in TCRdb, only in-frame clones are kept and a portion is missing. For V, J and clone size, that table is used; D and trimming come from the DNA. The profile shows approximately 400,000 clones, around 87% of them singletons.

The sequence derives from a man under 40 who had recovered from COVID-19. This chain connects TRBV7-8 to TRBJ2-7; D is undetermined. Sequenced input: PBMCs or T cells enriched from blood (not recorded which). The DNA for the CDR3 is TGTGCCAGCAGCCCCCTCGCGACAACAATCTCCTACGAGCAGTACTTC. Protein product: CASSPLATTISYEQYF.